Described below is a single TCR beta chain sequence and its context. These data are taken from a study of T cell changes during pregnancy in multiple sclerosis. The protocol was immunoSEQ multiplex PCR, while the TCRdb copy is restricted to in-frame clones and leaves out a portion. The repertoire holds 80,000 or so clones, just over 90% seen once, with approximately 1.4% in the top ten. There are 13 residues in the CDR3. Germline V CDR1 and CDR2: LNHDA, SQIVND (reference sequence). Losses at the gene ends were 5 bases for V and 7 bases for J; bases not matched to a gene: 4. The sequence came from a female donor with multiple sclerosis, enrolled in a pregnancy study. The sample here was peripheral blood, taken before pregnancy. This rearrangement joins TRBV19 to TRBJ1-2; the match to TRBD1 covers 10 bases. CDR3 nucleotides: TGTGCCAGTAGTGCGGGACAGGGGATTGGCTACACCTTC. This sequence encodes CASSAGQGIGYTF.